Each of the 27 T cell receptor beta chains below was sequenced from the same sample in a study of blood T cell repertoires in COVID-19. Assay used: immunoSEQ multiplex PCR; TCRdb lists only in-frame clones, some missing. The sample consists of more than 300,000 clones, about 89% of them appearing once. The sample taken for sequencing was peripheral blood. The receptors come from a woman between 25 and 40 years old with COVID-19, enrolled during active disease.

The rearrangement joins TRBV18 to TRBJ2-1, with 7 positions matching TRBD2. The germline V gene encodes CDR1 KGHSH and CDR2 LQKENI. V lost 3 bases, J lost 7 bases, and 6 bases stayed unmatched. CDR3 length equals 14 residues. The CDR3 here is CASSPSRGGNEQFF. The CDR3 nucleotides read TGTGCCAGCTCACCGTCACGGGGAGGGAATGAGCAGTTCTTC.

The chain joins TRBV19 to TRBJ2-2; 11 bases match TRBD1. The germline gives CDR1 LNHDA, CDR2 SQIVND (reference sequence). CDR3 length equals 15 residues. The J segment lost 5 bases and the V segment lost 10 bases, leaving 9 bases of the junction unmatched. The CDR3 region is CATQKGTGGTGELFF. CDR3 coding DNA: TGTGCCACCCAAAAGGGGACAGGGGGAACCGGGGAGCTGTTTTTT.

The V and J genes are TRBV2 and TRBJ1-5; perhaps TRBD1 as D (6 bases). The CDR3 contains 13 residues. V was clipped by 3 bases and J by 7 bases, with 10 bases between them. Germline-derived CDR1 and CDR2 are SNHLY and FYNNEI. CDR3 region: CASSEQGWQPQHF. The CDR3 coding sequence is TGTGCCAGCAGTGAGCAGGGGTGGCAGCCCCAGCATTTT.

The rearrangement joins TRBV12-3 or TRBV12-4 to TRBJ2-7; D gene uncertain. Trimming took off 2 bases at V and 6 bases at J, with 8 bases between the two ends. The CDR3 covers 12 residues. CDR3 sequence (DNA): TGTGCCAGCAGTTTAAATCCCTCCGAGCAGTACTTC. Translating gives CASSLNPSEQYF.

This clone was detected only once. The chain joins TRBV7-9 to TRBJ2-7; TRBD2 matches 7 bases. The length of the CDR3 is 15 residues. With 1 base clipped from V and 3 bases from J, the junction kept 6 bases outside the gene matches. CDR1 is SEHNR, CDR2 FQNEAQ, per germline (reference sequence). This CDR3 is CASSLVASGYYEQYF. The CDR3 DNA is TGTGCCAGCAGCTTAGTGGCTAGCGGATACTACGAGCAGTACTTC. The full variable domain, completed using reference TRBV7-9 and TRBJ2-7, is DTGVSQNPRHKITKRGQNVTFRCDPISEHNRLYWYRQTLGQGPEFLTYFQNEAQLEKSRLLSDRFSAERPKGSFSTLEIQRTEQGDSAMYLCASSLVASGYYEQYFGPGTRLTVT.

This chain links TRBV7-9 with TRBJ1-1; D not certain. The CDR3 consists of 14 residues. With 5 bases removed from V and 1 base from J, the gap between germline ends came to 11 bases. Per the germline V gene, CDR1 is SEHNR and CDR2 is FQNEAQ (reference sequence). The CDR3 sequence: CASSLASANTEAFF. CDR3 sequence (DNA): TGTGCCAGCAGCCTCGCCAGTGCGAACACTGAAGCTTTCTTT.

J is TRBJ2-3 and V is TRBV6-2 or TRBV6-3, with D maybe TRBD2 (7 bases). The CDR3 covers 18 residues. Trimming left V 0 bases short and J 5 bases short, with 21 bases between. CDR1 is MNHEY, CDR2 SVGEGT, per germline. Here the CDR3 reads CASSYSWPSGLGGDTQYF. The CDR3 bases are TGTGCCAGCAGTTACTCTTGGCCTAGCGGATTAGGGGGAGATACGCAGTATTTT.

The chain joins TRBV7-9 to TRBJ2-2, with D possibly matching TRBD1 (5 bases). Germline CDR1 SEHNR, CDR2 FQNEAQ (reference sequence). Between the trimmed V and J ends, which lost 5 bases and 6 bases, there was a span of 13 bases. The CDR3 contains 14 residues. The chain's CDR3 is CASSQNGAAGELFF. The DNA for the CDR3 is TGTGCCAGCAGCCAGAATGGGGCTGCCGGGGAGCTGTTTTTT.

The rearrangement joins TRBV2 to TRBJ2-2; 10 bases line up with TRBD2. The trim removed 6 bases at V and 6 bases at J, leaving 7 bases unmatched. The CDR3 spans 15 residues. Germline-derived CDR1 and CDR2 are SNHLY and FYNNEI. CDR3 region: CASRDPAGGAGELFF. In DNA, the CDR3 is TGTGCCAGCAGGGATCCAGCGGGAGGGGCCGGGGAGCTGTTTTTT. Drawing the rest from reference TRBV2 and TRBJ2-2, the complete variable domain is EPEVTQTPSHQVTQMGQEVILRCVPISNHLYFYWYRQILGQKVEFLVSFYNNEISEKSEIFDDQFSVERPDGSNFTLKIRSTKLEDSAMYFCASRDPAGGAGELFFGEGSRLTVL.

The chain employs TRBV5-6 and TRBJ1-6; no clear D. CDR3 size: 12 residues. V dropped 5 bases and J dropped 10 bases, with 10 bases sitting between them. Per the germline V gene, CDR1 is SGHDT and CDR2 is YYEEEE. The CDR3, as DNA: TGTGCCAGCAGTATAGCTGCCTCACCCCTCCACTTT. The encoded protein is CASSIAASPLHF.

CDR3 protein: CASSQDRDDSGRKSGELFF. Written as DNA, the CDR3 is TGTGCCAGCAGCCAGGACAGGGATGATAGCGGGAGGAAGAGCGGGGAGCTGTTTTTT. V is TRBV3-1 (or the pseudogene TRBV3-2) and J is TRBJ2-2, with 10 bases matching TRBD2. J was trimmed by 7 bases and V by 3 bases; bases with no gene match: 17. The CDR3 consists of 19 residues. Germline values: CDR1 LGHDT, CDR2 YNNKEL (reference sequence).

The chain combines TRBV6-5 with TRBJ1-1; possible D gene TRBD1, 5 bases. This CDR3 spans 14 amino acids. V dropped 5 bases and J dropped 3 bases, with 13 bases sitting between them. Per the germline V gene, CDR1 is MNHEY and CDR2 is SVGAGI. CDR3 sequence reads: CASSPDSGDTEAFF. CDR3 DNA: TGTGCCAGCAGTCCTGACAGTGGGGACACTGAAGCTTTCTTT.

The CDR3 coding sequence is TGTGCCAGCAGCCAATGGAGAGGGCGCTGGGGCACAGATACGCAGTATTTT. Translation gives CASSQWRGRWGTDTQYF. The J gene is TRBJ2-3, the V gene TRBV5-6; tentatively, D is TRBD2 (5 bases). This CDR3 comprises 17 residues. The germline V gene encodes CDR1 SGHDT and CDR2 YYEEEE. Between the trimmed V and J ends, which lost 4 bases and 1 base, there was a span of 19 bases.

A few counts support this clone. The chain carries TRBV6-4 and TRBJ2-3; 10 nucleotides agree with TRBD2. J was trimmed by 3 bases and V by 0 bases; bases with no gene match: 6. There are 17 residues in the CDR3. The germline V gene has CDR1 MRHNA and CDR2 SNTAGT. CDR3 DNA sequence: TGTGCCAGCAGTGACTCGGCTAGCGGGAGTGGAACAGATACGCAGTATTTT. Its translation is CASSDSASGSGTDTQYF.

Remarks on this clone: The junction does not match germline at one end; this may be a read error. V usage is TRBV4-1 and J usage is TRBJ2-1, with 7 bases aligning to TRBD1. This CDR3 contains 14 residues. Germline-derived CDR1 and CDR2 are MGHRA and YSYEKL. CDR3: CASSKDRVVNEQFF. The CDR3 DNA reads TGCGCCAGCAGCAAAGACAGGGTTGTTAATGAGCAGTTCTTC.

This clone was seen only once. The V call is TRBV5-1, the J call TRBJ2-7, with unresolved D. From germline, CDR1 is SGHRS and CDR2 YFSETQ. CDR3 length equals 16 residues. Deletions cut 4 bases from V and 1 base from J, with 18 bases between. CDR3 sequence: CASSLTPESHSYEQYF. The CDR3 coding sequence is TGCGCCAGCAGCCTTACACCGGAGAGTCATTCCTACGAGCAGTACTTC.

In the case of this clone: Other DNA sequences in this sample translate to the same CDR3. The chain employs TRBV6-5 and TRBJ1-4; the match to TRBD1 covers 9 bases. CDR1 MNHEY and CDR2 SVGAGI come from the germline V gene. After removal of 3 bases from V and 5 bases from J, the junction contained 4 bases not matched to a gene. This CDR3 has 15 amino acids. The CDR3 region is CASSYTGTGNEKLFF. The CDR3 nucleotides read TGTGCCAGCAGTTATACCGGGACAGGGAATGAAAAACTGTTTTTT.

This clone was counted once. The gene calls are TRBV30 and TRBJ2-7; 11 nucleotides align to TRBD1. The CDR3 length is 16 residues. Germline loops: CDR1 GTSNPN, CDR2 SVGIG (reference sequence). The V gene end was trimmed by 3 bases and the J gene end by 0 bases; junction bases not matched to a gene: 7. In nucleotides, the CDR3 is TGTGCCTGGAGGTACAGAGGGACAGGGGGCTCCTACGAGCAGTACTTC. Protein product: CAWRYRGTGGSYEQYF.

The chain joins TRBV28 to TRBJ2-6, with a possible D match to TRBD2 (5 bases). V was cut by 7 bases and J by 1 base, with 17 bases left in between. The CDR3 loop spans 17 amino acids. Germline-derived CDR1 and CDR2 are MDHEN and SYDVKM. CDR3: CASTPSGSGSGANVLTF. The CDR3 region has the DNA TGTGCCAGCACTCCTTCGGGGTCTGGGTCTGGGGCCAACGTCCTGACTTTC.

V is TRBV5-1 and J is TRBJ1-4; no firm D call. In germline, CDR1 is SGHRS, CDR2 YFSETQ. Trimming pared 2 bases from V and 8 bases from J, leaving 13 bases between. The CDR3 length is 14 residues. CDR3 DNA: TGCGCCAGCAGCTTAGACACTTTAGAAGAAAAACTGTTTTTT. Amino acid sequence: CASSLDTLEEKLFF.

The chain is built from TRBV5-1 and TRBJ2-1; 7 nucleotides align to TRBD1. The J segment lost 8 bases and the V segment lost 4 bases, leaving 12 bases of the junction unmatched. Germline CDR1 reads SGHRS; CDR2 reads YFSETQ. The CDR3 extends over 15 amino acids. The CDR3 loop reads CASSNSGQPADEQFF. The CDR3 coding sequence is TGCGCCAGCAGCAATTCGGGACAGCCAGCGGATGAGCAGTTCTTC. Supplemented by reference TRBV5-1 and TRBJ2-1, the full variable domain reads KAGVTQTPRYLIKTRGQQVTLSCSPISGHRSVSWYQQTPGQGLQFLFEYFSETQRNKGNFPGRFSGRQFSNSRSEMNVSTLELGDSALYLCASSNSGQPADEQFFGPGTRLTVL.

CDR3 protein: CASSYGGLALLSSYNEQFF. DNA of the CDR3: TGTGCCAGCAGTTACGGGGGACTAGCGCTTTTAAGCTCCTACAATGAGCAGTTCTTC. The chain combines TRBV6-2 or TRBV6-3 with TRBJ2-1; 10 positions agree with TRBD2. Germline assignment: CDR1 MNHEY and CDR2 SVGEGT. The V and J ends lost 2 bases and 0 bases, in that order; junction bases with no gene match: 10. The CDR3 length is 19 residues.

The genes are TRBV9 and TRBJ2-7, with a possible D match to TRBD1 (5 bases). The germline V gene has CDR1 SGDLS and CDR2 YYNGEE. V lost 0 bases, J lost 5 bases, and 15 bases lay in between. This CDR3 spans 15 amino acids. CDR3 in amino acids: CASSVAVGQGDEQYF. Written as DNA, the CDR3 is TGTGCCAGCAGCGTAGCAGTCGGGCAGGGCGACGAGCAGTACTTC.

Only a few counts were recorded for this clone. The chain uses TRBV30 and TRBJ1-2, with D maybe TRBD1 (5 bases). CDR3 size: 12 residues. Germline values: CDR1 GTSNPN, CDR2 SVGIG (reference sequence). Trimming took off 3 bases at V and 4 bases at J, with 9 bases between the two ends. The CDR3 protein is CAWSPGGYGYTF. The DNA for the CDR3 is TGTGCCTGGAGCCCGGGGGGCTATGGCTACACCTTC. Together with reference TRBV30 and TRBJ1-2, the CDR3 gives the full variable domain: SQTIHQWPATLVQPVGSPLSLECTVEGTSNPNLYWYRQAAGRGLQLLFYSVGIGQISSEVPQNLSASRPQDRQFILSSKKLLLSDSGFYLCAWSPGGYGYTFGSGTRLTVV.

The gene calls are TRBV18 and TRBJ2-7; 8 bases match TRBD2. This CDR3 region has 15 residues. V was clipped by 1 base and J by 2 bases; unmatched bases: 4. Per the germline V gene, CDR1 is KGHSH and CDR2 is LQKENI. The CDR3 region is CASSPQRGPAYEQYF. The CDR3 coding sequence is TGTGCCAGCTCACCACAGCGGGGGCCAGCCTACGAGCAGTACTTC. The full variable domain, rest sourced from reference TRBV18 and TRBJ2-7, is NAGVMQNPRHLVRRRGQEARLRCSPMKGHSHVYWYRQLPEEGLKFMVYLQKENIIDESGMPKERFSAEFPKEGPSILRIQQVVRGDSAAYFCASSPQRGPAYEQYFGPGTRLTVT.

The V and J genes are TRBV21-1 and TRBJ1-4. TRBV21-1 is a recognized pseudogene. The CDR3 runs to 16 residues. The CDR3 DNA sequence: TGTGCCAGCAGCAAAGAGGGGAGGCCTCACCCCGGAAAACTGTTTTTT. Its protein is CASSKEGRPHPGKLFF.

V usage is TRBV6-2 or TRBV6-3 and J usage is TRBJ2-1, with 7 bases fitting TRBD2. The V segment lost 6 bases and the J segment 7 bases; nucleotides outside the gene matches: 3. The CDR3 consists of 12 residues. CDR1 is MNHEY and CDR2 is SVGEGT in the germline V gene. The CDR3 region is CASSPLANEQFF. CDR3 bases: TGTGCCAGCAGCCCACTAGCGAATGAGCAGTTCTTC.